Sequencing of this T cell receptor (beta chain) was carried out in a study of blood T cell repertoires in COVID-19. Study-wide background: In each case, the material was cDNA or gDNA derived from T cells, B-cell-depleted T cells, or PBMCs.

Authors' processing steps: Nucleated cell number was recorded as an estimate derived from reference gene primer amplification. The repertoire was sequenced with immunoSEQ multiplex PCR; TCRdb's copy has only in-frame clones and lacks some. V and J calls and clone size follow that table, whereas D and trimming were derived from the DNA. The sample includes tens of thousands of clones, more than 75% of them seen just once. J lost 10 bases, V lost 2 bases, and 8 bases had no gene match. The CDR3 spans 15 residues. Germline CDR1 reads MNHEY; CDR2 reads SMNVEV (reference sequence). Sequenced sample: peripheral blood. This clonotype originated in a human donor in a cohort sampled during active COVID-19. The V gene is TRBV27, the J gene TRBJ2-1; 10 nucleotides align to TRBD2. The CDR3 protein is CASSLVLAGHQEQFF. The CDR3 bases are TGTGCCAGCAGTTTAGTACTAGCGGGACACCAAGAGCAGTTCTTC.